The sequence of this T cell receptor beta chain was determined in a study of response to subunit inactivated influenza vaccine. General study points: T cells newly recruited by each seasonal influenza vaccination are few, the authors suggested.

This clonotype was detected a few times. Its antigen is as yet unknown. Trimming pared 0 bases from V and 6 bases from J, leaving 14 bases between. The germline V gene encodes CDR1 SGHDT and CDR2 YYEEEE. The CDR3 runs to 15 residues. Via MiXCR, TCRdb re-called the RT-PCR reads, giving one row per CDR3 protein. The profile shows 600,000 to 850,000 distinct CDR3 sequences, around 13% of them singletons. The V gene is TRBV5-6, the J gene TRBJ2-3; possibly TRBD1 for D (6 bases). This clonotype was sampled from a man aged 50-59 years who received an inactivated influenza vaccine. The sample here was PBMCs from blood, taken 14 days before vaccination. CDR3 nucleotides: TGTGCCAGCAGCTTGGAAACAGGGTTAACGGATACGCAGTATTTT. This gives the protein CASSLETGLTDTQYF.